The 25 T cell receptor beta chains in this list originate from one sample, sequenced in a study of blood T cell repertoires in COVID-19. Clones were read by immunoSEQ multiplex PCR, and TCRdb kept only the in-frame ones, dropping some. Of about 240,000 clones in the sample, 84% are singletons; the top ten hold about 4%. Sequenced sample: peripheral blood. Receptors originate from a man aged 45-65 years with acute or convalescent COVID-19.

This clone was found a few times. This chain uses TRBV7-8 with TRBJ1-3; TRBD1 matches 7 bases. The V and J ends lost 5 bases and 2 bases, in that order; junction bases with no gene match: 12. Germline V gene data show CDR1 as SGHVS and CDR2 as FQNEAQ. This CDR3 spans 17 amino acids. The CDR3 here is CASSPTLQGSAGNTIYF. The DNA of the CDR3 is TGTGCCAGCAGCCCTACCCTACAGGGGTCGGCTGGAAACACCATATATTTT.

This chain's CDR3 is CASSSQGWENEKLFF. In DNA, the CDR3 is TGTGCCAGCAGCTCACAGGGTTGGGAAAATGAAAAACTGTTTTTT. The chain combines TRBV3-1 (or the pseudogene TRBV3-2) with TRBJ1-4; D possibly corresponds to TRBD1 (6 bases). Germline assignment: CDR1 LGHDT and CDR2 YNNKEL (reference sequence). The CDR3 is 15 amino acids. V lost 5 bases, J lost 5 bases, and 15 bases lay in between.

The genes are TRBV4-1 and TRBJ2-1; D gene uncertain. The V gene's germline CDR1 is MGHRA and CDR2 YSYEKL. With 4 bases removed from V and 8 bases from J, the gap between germline ends came to 15 bases. The CDR3 has 14 residues. For the CDR3, the DNA is TGCGCCAGCAGCCTGAAGGTTGGGCAGGATGAGCAGTTCTTC. Its translation: CASSLKVGQDEQFF.

The chain carries TRBV10-2 and TRBJ2-7; 11 bases are shared with TRBD2. The trim removed 0 bases at V and 3 bases at J, leaving 1 base unmatched. The CDR3 spans 15 residues. CDR1 is WSHSY and CDR2 is SAAADI in the germline V gene. In DNA form, the CDR3 reads TGCGCCAGCAGTGAGTCGGGACTAGCGGACTACGAGCAGTACTTC. Its translation is CASSESGLADYEQYF.

The DNA for the CDR3 is TGTGCCAGCAGTGAATCGGGTAGCGGGATTGCAGATACGCAGTATTTT. It specifies CASSESGSGIADTQYF. The J gene is TRBJ2-3, the V gene TRBV6-1; 8 bases match TRBD2. The germline CDR1 and CDR2 sequences are MNHNS and SASEGT. The CDR3 is 16 amino acids. The V and J ends lost 2 bases and 4 bases, in that order; junction bases with no gene match: 8.

The chain uses TRBV7-9 and TRBJ2-5; 8 nucleotides match TRBD2. V lost 5 bases, J lost 1 base, and 6 bases stayed unmatched. Germline values: CDR1 SEHNR, CDR2 FQNEAQ (reference sequence). CDR3 length equals 15 residues. Here the CDR3 reads CASSPWTSSQETQYF. The CDR3 nucleotides read TGTGCCAGCAGCCCCTGGACTAGCAGCCAAGAGACCCAGTACTTC. Combining the CDR3 with reference TRBV7-9 and TRBJ2-5 gives the whole variable domain DTGVSQNPRHKITKRGQNVTFRCDPISEHNRLYWYRQTLGQGPEFLTYFQNEAQLEKSRLLSDRFSAERPKGSFSTLEIQRTEQGDSAMYLCASSPWTSSQETQYFGPGTRLLVL.

The rearrangement uses TRBV5-1 and TRBJ2-2, with TRBD2 identical over 11 bases. From germline, CDR1 is SGHRS and CDR2 YFSETQ. Trimming removed 2 bases from V and 4 bases from J; junction bases left unmatched: 1. The CDR3 totals 15 residues. In DNA form, the CDR3 reads TGCGCCAGCAGCTTTCTAGCGGGAGGCACCGGGGAGCTGTTTTTT. Protein: CASSFLAGGTGELFF.

This clone was counted a few times. The chain links TRBV21-1 to TRBJ2-7; whether TRBD2, the table's D call, matches the DNA was not checked. TRBV21-1 is a recognized pseudogene. The CDR3 length is 18 residues. CDR3 DNA sequence: TGTGCCAGCAGCAAAGGGGGGACTAGCGGGTCTTACTCCTACGAGCAGTACTTC. Translating it yields CASSKGGTSGSYSYEQYF.

The chain links TRBV7-2 to TRBJ2-5; TRBD2 matches 11 bases. V shed 5 bases and J 2 bases; nucleotides not matched to a gene: 10. Germline CDR1 is SGHTA and CDR2 is FQGNSA. The CDR3 sequence is 17 residues long. The CDR3 DNA reads TGTGCCAGCAGCCCCTCACTAGCGGGAGAGATTCAAGAGACCCAGTACTTC. The encoded protein is CASSPSLAGEIQETQYF. Supplemented by reference TRBV7-2 and TRBJ2-5, the full variable domain reads GAGVSQSPSNKVTEKGKDVELRCDPISGHTALYWYRQSLGQGLEFLIYFQGNSAPDKSGLPSDRFSAERTGGSVSTLTIQRTQQEDSAVYLCASSPSLAGEIQETQYFGPGTRLLVL.

This sequence joins TRBV18 and TRBJ2-6; no definite D call. This CDR3 is 19 amino acids long. Trimming shortened V by 3 bases and J by 0 bases, and 18 bases separated the two germline ends. Germline lookup yields CDR1 KGHSH and CDR2 LQKENI. CDR3 region: CASSPNEGITISGANVLTF. CDR3 DNA: TGTGCCAGCTCACCTAATGAAGGCATTACTATCTCTGGGGCCAACGTCCTGACTTTC.

J is TRBJ2-7 and V is TRBV27; 8 bases line up with TRBD1. The CDR3 has 15 residues. The trim removed 1 base at V and 7 bases at J, leaving 9 bases unmatched. The germline gives CDR1 MNHEY, CDR2 SMNVEV (reference sequence). The chain's CDR3 is CASSLFSGGRGEQYF. The DNA for the CDR3 is TGTGCCAGCAGTTTATTCTCAGGGGGCCGGGGGGAGCAGTACTTC.

In its sample, this clone was seen once. CDR3 loop: CASSFRQDHGYTF. The CDR3 DNA sequence: TGTGCCAGCAGCTTCAGGCAGGATCATGGCTACACCTTC. J is TRBJ1-2 and V is TRBV7-9; D is uncertain. Germline V gives CDR1 SEHNR, CDR2 FQNEAQ (reference sequence). CDR3 length: 13 amino acids. V shed 3 bases and J shed 6 bases, with 11 bases lying between them.

The chain is built from TRBV5-1 and TRBJ1-2; TRBD1 agrees at 10 bases. CDR1 SGHRS and CDR2 YFSETQ come from the germline V gene. CDR3 length equals 16 residues. With V trimmed by 1 base and J by 4 bases, 7 bases remained unmatched. The chain's CDR3 is CASSLTGTGAGYGYTF. The CDR3, as DNA: TGCGCCAGCAGCTTGACCGGGACAGGGGCCGGCTATGGCTACACCTTC.

In its sample, this clone was seen a few times. The rearrangement links TRBV28 to TRBJ1-5, with D uncertain. The CDR3 contains 14 residues. The germline V gene encodes CDR1 MDHEN and CDR2 SYDVKM. V lost 3 bases, J lost 3 bases, and 9 bases lay in between. The CDR3 loop reads CASSFGGDNQPQHF. The CDR3 nucleotides read TGTGCCAGCAGTTTTGGAGGCGACAATCAGCCCCAGCATTTT.

The CDR3 nucleotides read TGTGCCAGCAGCCAAGAGCGTATTGGTGGCTACACCTTC. Protein: CASSQERIGGYTF. This sequence joins TRBV3-1 (or the pseudogene TRBV3-2) and TRBJ1-2; D unclear. The germline CDR1 and CDR2 sequences are LGHDT and YNNKEL (reference sequence). The ends were cut back, 0 bases at V and 7 bases at J, with 9 bases in the middle. The CDR3 has 13 amino acids.

V is TRBV2 and J is TRBJ2-5; 8 bases match TRBD2. Looked up from germline, CDR1 is SNHLY and CDR2 is FYNNEI. This CDR3 is built from 17 residues. The ends lost 6 bases at V and 0 bases at J; junction bases unmatched: 12. The chain's CDR3 is CASRRLTSGPYQETQYF. The CDR3 DNA is TGTGCCAGCAGGAGACTAACTAGCGGCCCGTACCAAGAGACCCAGTACTTC.

This sequence joins TRBV12-5 and TRBJ2-3; the match to TRBD2 covers 10 bases. V shed 5 bases, J shed 5 bases, and the junction held 4 bases outside the gene matches. This CDR3 is 14 amino acids long. The germline CDR1 and CDR2 sequences are LGHNT and FRNRAP. The CDR3 protein is CASGLAGAGDTQYF. CDR3 bases: TGTGCTAGTGGTCTAGCGGGAGCTGGAGATACGCAGTATTTT.

The V and J genes are TRBV5-1 and TRBJ1-5; the D is unclear. V lost 0 bases and J 3 bases, leaving 10 bases between the germline ends. From germline, CDR1 is SGHRS and CDR2 YFSETQ. This CDR3 has 15 residues. The CDR3 DNA follows: TGCGCCAGCAGCTTGGAGTCAGGCGCCAATCAGCCCCAGCATTTT. Protein product: CASSLESGANQPQHF.

The CDR3 DNA reads as TGTGCCAGCAGCGGACTAGCGGGTCAAGAGACCCAGTACTTC. The encoded protein is CASSGLAGQETQYF. This chain connects TRBV11-2 to TRBJ2-5, with TRBD2 matching 11 bases. CDR1 is SGHAT and CDR2 is FQNNGV in the germline V gene. This CDR3 comprises 14 residues. The J segment lost 2 bases and the V segment lost 5 bases, leaving 1 base of the junction unmatched. The whole variable domain, filled in from reference TRBV11-2 and TRBJ2-5, reads EAGVAQSPRYKIIEKRQSVAFWCNPISGHATLYWYQQILGQGPKLLIQFQNNGVVDDSQLPKDRFSAERLKGVDSTLKIQPAKLEDSAVYLCASSGLAGQETQYFGPGTRLLVL.

The rearrangement joins TRBV28 to TRBJ1-6; D unclear. The length of the CDR3 is 13 residues. The germline V and J ends were trimmed by 4 bases and 12 bases, with 13 bases remaining between them. From germline, CDR1 is MDHEN and CDR2 SYDVKM. CDR3 nucleotide sequence: TGTGCCAGCAGTTCCCCAGCAGGCCTACCCCTCCACTTT. Amino acid sequence: CASSSPAGLPLHF.

The chain couples TRBV5-8 to TRBJ1-5, with 11 nucleotides matching TRBD1. Per the germline V gene, CDR1 is SGHTS and CDR2 is YDEGEE. The CDR3 contains 16 residues. V lost 4 bases and J lost 2; bases outside the gene matches: 5. The CDR3 DNA follows: TGTGCCAGCAGCGAGGGACAGGGGGGAGGCAATCAGCCCCAGCATTTT. It translates to CASSEGQGGGNQPQHF.

The CDR3 sequence is CATSDGRAPSNQPQHF. The CDR3 DNA follows: TGTGCCACCAGTGATGGCAGGGCACCCAGCAATCAGCCCCAGCATTTT. This chain uses TRBV24-1 with TRBJ1-5; D possibly corresponds to TRBD1 (5 bases). This CDR3 is 16 amino acids long. The germline CDR1 and CDR2 sequences are KGHDR and SFDVKD. V shed 3 bases and J shed 1 base, with 12 bases lying between them.

The gene calls are TRBV10-3 and TRBJ2-3, with TRBD1 matching 7 bases. This CDR3 has 13 residues. The germline gives CDR1 ENHRY, CDR2 SYGVKD. CDR3 nucleotide sequence: TGTGCTACAGGGGAAATCCTCACAGATACGCAGTATTTT. This encodes CATGEILTDTQYF.

This chain connects TRBV10-3 to TRBJ2-6; D might be TRBD1 (6 bases). CDR3 length: 20 amino acids. Trimming shortened V by 1 base and J by 0 bases, and 19 bases separated the two germline ends. Per germline, CDR1 ENHRY and CDR2 SYGVKD. The CDR3 DNA reads TGTGCCATCAGTGAGTGGGTTGGGGGCGACGGAAGCTCTGGGGCCAACGTCCTGACTTTC. Its protein product is CAISEWVGGDGSSGANVLTF.

This chain links TRBV7-9 with TRBJ2-7; TRBD1 aligns across 8 bases. The ends lost 5 bases at V and 3 bases at J; junction bases unmatched: 15. Germline V CDR1 and CDR2: SEHNR, FQNEAQ (reference sequence). CDR3 length equals 17 residues. The DNA for the CDR3 is TGTGCCAGCAGCCACCAAGACAGGGGCCTCCTGAACTACGAGCAGTACTTC. This encodes CASSHQDRGLLNYEQYF. The whole variable domain, filled in from reference TRBV7-9 and TRBJ2-7, reads DTGVSQNPRHKITKRGQNVTFRCDPISEHNRLYWYRQTLGQGPEFLTYFQNEAQLEKSRLLSDRFSAERPKGSFSTLEIQRTEQGDSAMYLCASSHQDRGLLNYEQYFGPGTRLTVT.